This TCR beta chain was sequenced for a study of blood T cell repertoires in COVID-19. The assay was immunoSEQ multiplex PCR, and TCRdb's table has in-frame clones only and misses some. The sample shows about 73,000 clones, more than 70% of them seen only once. Points on this clone: A junction boundary mismatches the germline segment, possibly from a read error.

The receptor comes from a man in his 70s with COVID-19, enrolled during active disease. Sequencing was performed on peripheral blood.

The CDR3 here is CASSFRPRDREDF. DNA for the CDR3: TGTGCCAGCAGCTTTAGGCCGCGGGACAGGGAGGACTTC. The V and J genes are TRBV7-2 and TRBJ2-7, with TRBD1 matching 9 bases. The CDR3 has 13 residues. CDR1 and CDR2 (germline): SGHTA, FQGNSA.